Included here is one T cell receptor (beta chain) sequence, with context. Antigen unknown. The entry originates in a study of neurological immune-mediated disorders. Broader study findings: Expanded clones shared no identical CDR3 amino acid sequences across subjects, which suggested private TCR-beta repertoires in all groups. Levels of TCR clonal expansion peaked in HTLV-1-associated myelopathy and reached their lowest in multiple sclerosis, under those of healthy controls.

Synthesis of cDNA used 5'RACE (with 10-nucleotide random UMIs). TCRdb reanalysed the 5' RACE reads using MiXCR and keeps one entry per CDR3 protein. In the table there are 30,000 or so distinct CDR3 sequences, approximately 12% of which are singletons. The CDR3 covers 13 residues. Trimming removed 4 bases from V and 6 bases from J, with 13 bases in between. The rearrangement uses TRBV12-3 or TRBV12-4 and TRBJ2-7, with D perhaps matching TRBD1 (6 bases). This TCR was sampled from a man in his 60s in good health. The sample was PBMCs. Here the CDR3 DNA reads TGTGCCAGCAGTTCTCTACAGGGCAGCGAGCAGTACTTC. It specifies CASSSLQGSEQYF.